The sequence of this T cell receptor beta chain was determined in a study of T cells after yellow fever vaccination. Study observations and caveats: Most clones from primary vaccination were detected again post-booster (around 96% CD4, roughly 90% CD8). Just a small share of clonotypes turned up in the CD4 compartment as well as the CD8 compartment.

Trimming cost V 3 bases and J 1 base, with 22 bases left between them. CDR3 length: 20 amino acids. Germline V gene data show CDR1 as MNHEY and CDR2 as SMNVEV (reference sequence). TCRdb re-analysed the 5' RACE reads in MiXCR, keeping a single row per CDR3 protein. The sample shows around 610,000 distinct CDR3 sequences, about 13% of them seen only once. This clonotype was detected a few times. The antigen is undetermined. This chain uses TRBV27 with TRBJ2-6; D might be TRBD1 (5 bases). Here the sequenced sample was PBMCs, taken on the day of the yellow fever booster vaccination. The TCR sequence derives from a man aged 25-45 years who received the YFV17D yellow fever vaccine. The CDR3 coding sequence is TGTGCCAGCAGTTTTGCCCCCCCTCAGGGCCCGCATTCTGGGGCCAACGTCCTGACTTTC. Translating it yields CASSFAPPQGPHSGANVLTF.